There are a few counts of the clone carrying this T cell receptor (beta chain). The sample originates from a study of patients and donors after allogeneic stem cell transplantation. The CDR3 extends over 20 amino acids. The V gene's germline CDR1 is LGHNA and CDR2 YNFKEQ. Trimming left V 2 bases short and J 2 bases short, with 28 bases between. TCRdb re-derived calls from the RT-PCR reads in MiXCR, one entry per CDR3 protein. This sample has some 960,000 distinct CDR3 sequences, with roughly 18% found just once. Material for sequencing was blood, either unsorted or a sorted T cell fraction (not recorded which). The chain employs TRBV4-2 and TRBJ2-7; possibly TRBD1 or TRBD2 for D (5 bases each). The sequence was obtained from a human donor who was either an allogeneic HSCT recipient or a stem cell or donor lymphocyte infusion donor (not recorded which). It is not recorded whose cells these are; they may come from a transplant donor. CDR3: CASSQSSIHEVEGSAYEQYF. The CDR3 DNA sequence: TGTGCCAGCAGCCAATCGTCTATTCACGAGGTCGAGGGGTCCGCCTACGAGCAGTACTTC.